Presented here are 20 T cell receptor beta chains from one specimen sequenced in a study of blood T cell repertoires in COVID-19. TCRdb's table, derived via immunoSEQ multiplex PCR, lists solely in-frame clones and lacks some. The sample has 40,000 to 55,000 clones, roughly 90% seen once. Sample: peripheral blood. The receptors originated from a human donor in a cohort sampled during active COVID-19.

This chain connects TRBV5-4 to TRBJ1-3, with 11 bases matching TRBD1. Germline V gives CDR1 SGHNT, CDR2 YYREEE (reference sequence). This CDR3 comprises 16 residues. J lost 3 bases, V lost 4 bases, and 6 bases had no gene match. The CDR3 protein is CASSARTGGYGNTIYF. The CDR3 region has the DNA TGTGCCAGCAGCGCCAGGACAGGGGGCTATGGAAACACCATATATTTT.

CDR3 sequence: CASSQPDISGEGKRSNEQFF. Written as DNA, the CDR3 is TGCGCCAGCAGTCAACCTGACATCTCTGGAGAGGGAAAAAGGTCCAATGAGCAGTTCTTC. This chain uses TRBV23-1 with TRBJ2-1; D is possibly TRBD2 (5 bases). TRBV23-1 is filed as an ORF, its function uncertain. CDR3 length: 20 amino acids. Trimming cost V 2 bases and J 6 bases, with 29 bases left between them.

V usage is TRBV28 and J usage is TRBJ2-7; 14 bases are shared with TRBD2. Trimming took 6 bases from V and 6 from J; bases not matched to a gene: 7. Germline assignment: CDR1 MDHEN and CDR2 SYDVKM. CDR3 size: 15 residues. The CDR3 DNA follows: TGTGCCAGCAGGGGACTGGGACTAGCGGGAGCCGAGCAGTACTTC. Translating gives CASRGLGLAGAEQYF.

The CDR3 coding sequence is TGTGCCAGCTCAGGTCAGGGGAGCACAGATACGCAGTATTTT. It encodes CASSGQGSTDTQYF. The chain couples TRBV18 to TRBJ2-3, with D possibly TRBD1 on 6 matching bases. The germline V and J ends were trimmed by 5 bases and 0 bases, with 9 bases remaining between them. Germline V CDR1 and CDR2: KGHSH, LQKENI. This CDR3 is built from 14 residues.

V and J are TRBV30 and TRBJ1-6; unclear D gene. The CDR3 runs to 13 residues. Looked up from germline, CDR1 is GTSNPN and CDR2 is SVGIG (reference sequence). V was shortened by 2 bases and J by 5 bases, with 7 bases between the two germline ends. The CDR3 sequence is CAWSITDNSPLHF. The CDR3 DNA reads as TGTGCCTGGAGTATAACAGATAATTCACCCCTCCACTTT.

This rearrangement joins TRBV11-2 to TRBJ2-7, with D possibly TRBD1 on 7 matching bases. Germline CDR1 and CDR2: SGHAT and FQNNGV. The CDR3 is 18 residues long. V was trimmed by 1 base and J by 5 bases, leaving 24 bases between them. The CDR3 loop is CASSLAAAGMKGADEQYF. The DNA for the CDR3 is TGTGCCAGCAGCTTAGCGGCGGCGGGGATGAAGGGGGCTGACGAGCAGTACTTC.

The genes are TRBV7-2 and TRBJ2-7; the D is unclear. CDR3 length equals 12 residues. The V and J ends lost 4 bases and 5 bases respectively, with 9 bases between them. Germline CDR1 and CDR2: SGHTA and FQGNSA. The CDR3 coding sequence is TGTGCCAGCAGCTCCCTAAATAACGAGCAGTACTTC. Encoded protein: CASSSLNNEQYF.

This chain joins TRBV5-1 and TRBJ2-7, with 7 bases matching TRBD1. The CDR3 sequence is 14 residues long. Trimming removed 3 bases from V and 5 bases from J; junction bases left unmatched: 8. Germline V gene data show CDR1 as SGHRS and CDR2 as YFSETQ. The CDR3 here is CASSSRQGKDEQYF. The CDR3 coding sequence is TGCGCCAGCAGCTCACGACAGGGTAAGGACGAGCAGTACTTC.

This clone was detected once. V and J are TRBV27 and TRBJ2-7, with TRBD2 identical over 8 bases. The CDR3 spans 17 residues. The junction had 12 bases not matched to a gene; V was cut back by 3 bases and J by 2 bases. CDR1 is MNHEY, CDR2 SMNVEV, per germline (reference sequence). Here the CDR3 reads CASSLLTGGGATYEQYF. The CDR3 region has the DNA TGTGCCAGCAGTTTGCTCACGGGGGGGGGAGCCACCTACGAGCAGTACTTC.

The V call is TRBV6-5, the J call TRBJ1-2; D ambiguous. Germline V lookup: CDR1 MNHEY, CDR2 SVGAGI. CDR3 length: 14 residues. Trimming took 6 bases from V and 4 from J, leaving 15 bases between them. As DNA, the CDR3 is TGTGCCAGCAGAGAGGGATTAGGGAGCTATGGCTACACCTTC. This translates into CASREGLGSYGYTF.

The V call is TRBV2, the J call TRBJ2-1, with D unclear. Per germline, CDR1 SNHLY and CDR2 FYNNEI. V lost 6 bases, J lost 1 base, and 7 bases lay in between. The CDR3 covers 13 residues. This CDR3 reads CASREFSYNEQFF. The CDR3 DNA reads TGTGCCAGCAGGGAGTTTTCCTACAATGAGCAGTTCTTC. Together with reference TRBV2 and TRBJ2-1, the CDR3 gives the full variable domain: EPEVTQTPSHQVTQMGQEVILRCVPISNHLYFYWYRQILGQKVEFLVSFYNNEISEKSEIFDDQFSVERPDGSNFTLKIRSTKLEDSAMYFCASREFSYNEQFFGPGTRLTVL.

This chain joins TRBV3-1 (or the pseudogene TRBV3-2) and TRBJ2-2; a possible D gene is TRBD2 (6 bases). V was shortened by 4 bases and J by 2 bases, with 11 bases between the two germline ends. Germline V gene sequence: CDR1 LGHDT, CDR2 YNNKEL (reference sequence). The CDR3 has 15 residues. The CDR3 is CASSPMGGNTGELFF. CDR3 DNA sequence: TGTGCCAGCAGCCCTATGGGGGGAAACACCGGGGAGCTGTTTTTT.

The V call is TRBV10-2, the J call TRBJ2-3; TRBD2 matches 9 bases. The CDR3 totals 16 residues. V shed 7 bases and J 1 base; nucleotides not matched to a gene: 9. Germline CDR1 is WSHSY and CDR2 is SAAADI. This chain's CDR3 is CASTPQAGGGTDTQYF. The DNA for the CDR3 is TGCGCCAGCACACCTCAAGCGGGAGGAGGCACAGATACGCAGTATTTT.

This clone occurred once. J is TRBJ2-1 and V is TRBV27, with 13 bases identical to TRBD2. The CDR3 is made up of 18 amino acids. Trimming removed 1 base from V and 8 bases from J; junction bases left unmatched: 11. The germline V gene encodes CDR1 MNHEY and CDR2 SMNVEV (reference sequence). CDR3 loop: CASSLLVTGTSGIYEQFF. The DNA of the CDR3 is TGTGCCAGCAGTTTATTGGTAACCGGGACTAGCGGGATATATGAGCAGTTCTTC.

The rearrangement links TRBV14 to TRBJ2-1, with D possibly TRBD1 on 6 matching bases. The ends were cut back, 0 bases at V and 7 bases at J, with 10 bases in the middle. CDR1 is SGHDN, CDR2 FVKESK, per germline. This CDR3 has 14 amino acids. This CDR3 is CASSQDVGGNEQFF. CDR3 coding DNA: TGTGCCAGCAGCCAAGATGTAGGGGGTAATGAGCAGTTCTTC.

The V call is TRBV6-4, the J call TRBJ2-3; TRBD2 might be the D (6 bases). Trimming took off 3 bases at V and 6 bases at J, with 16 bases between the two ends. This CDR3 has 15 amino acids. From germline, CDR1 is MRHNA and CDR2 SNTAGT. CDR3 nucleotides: TGTGCCAGCAGTGAGACCAACGGGGGAGCCGATACGCAGTATTTT. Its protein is CASSETNGGADTQYF.

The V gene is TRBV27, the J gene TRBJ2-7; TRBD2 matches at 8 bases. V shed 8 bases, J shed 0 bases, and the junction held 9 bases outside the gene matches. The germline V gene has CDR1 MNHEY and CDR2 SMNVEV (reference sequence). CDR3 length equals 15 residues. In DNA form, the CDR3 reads TGTGCCAGCTCGATCGGGGGGGGAAGCTCCTACGAGCAGTACTTC. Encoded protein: CASSIGGGSSYEQYF.

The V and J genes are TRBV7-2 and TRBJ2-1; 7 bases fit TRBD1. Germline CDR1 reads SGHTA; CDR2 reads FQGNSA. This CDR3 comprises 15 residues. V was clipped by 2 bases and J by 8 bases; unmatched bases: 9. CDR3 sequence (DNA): TGTGCCAGCAGCTTAAGGGGGCTCAGGATGGATGAGCAGTTCTTC. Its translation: CASSLRGLRMDEQFF. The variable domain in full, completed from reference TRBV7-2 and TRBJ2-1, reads GAGVSQSPSNKVTEKGKDVELRCDPISGHTALYWYRQSLGQGLEFLIYFQGNSAPDKSGLPSDRFSAERTGGSVSTLTIQRTQQEDSAVYLCASSLRGLRMDEQFFGPGTRLTVL.

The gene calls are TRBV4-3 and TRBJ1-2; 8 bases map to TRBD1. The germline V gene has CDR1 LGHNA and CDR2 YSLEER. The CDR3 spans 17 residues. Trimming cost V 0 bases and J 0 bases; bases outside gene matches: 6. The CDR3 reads CASSQELGQVPNYGYTF. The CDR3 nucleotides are TGCGCCAGCAGCCAAGAACTGGGACAGGTGCCTAACTATGGCTACACCTTC.

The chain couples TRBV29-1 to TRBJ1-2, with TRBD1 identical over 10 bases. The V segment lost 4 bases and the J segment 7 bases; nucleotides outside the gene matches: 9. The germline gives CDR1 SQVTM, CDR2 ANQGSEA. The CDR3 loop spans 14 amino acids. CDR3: CSVVPGQGTSGYTF. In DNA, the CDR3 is TGCAGCGTTGTTCCGGGACAGGGGACCTCTGGCTACACCTTC.